These T cell receptor beta chains were read from a single sample in a study of T cell responses to AZD1222 COVID-19 vaccine. Using immunoSEQ multiplex PCR, the repertoire was profiled, and TCRdb retains in-frame clones only, with some absent. The sample lists 130,000 to 150,000 clones; roughly nine tenths were seen once. Sequencing was performed on peripheral blood, taken 28 days after the second AZD1222 dose. These TCRs come from an adult who received the AZD1222 COVID-19 vaccine. Both conserved end residues are part of each CDR3. A D gene is named only where the DNA matches it firmly. Size values are once, few and many counts, or a class for expanded clones, and some rows have none.

D gene	clone size	V gene	J gene	CDR3 protein	CDR3 DNA
TRBD1	NA	TRBV7-9	TRBJ2-5	CASSSGQGGETQYF	TGTGCCAGCAGCTCGGGACAGGGCGGGGAGACCCAGTACTTC
NA	NA	TRBV19	TRBJ1-5	CASSIKPNSNQPQHF	TGTGCCAGTAGTATAAAGCCAAATAGCAATCAGCCCCAGCATTTT
NA	NA	TRBV24-1	TRBJ1-1	CATSDPRVTEAFF	TGTGCCACCAGTGACCCCAGGGTCACTGAAGCTTTCTTT
NA	NA	TRBV18	TRBJ1-1	CASSPQQRVTEAFF	TGTGCCAGCTCACCCCAACAGAGGGTCACTGAAGCTTTCTTT
NA	NA	TRBV7-2	TRBJ2-5	CASSLGQSGTQYF	TGTGCCAGCAGCTTAGGACAGTCGGGGACCCAGTACTTC
TRBD2	once	TRBV5-1	TRBJ2-2	CASSSSPAGGNTGELFF	TGCGCCAGCAGTTCCAGTCCAGCGGGGGGGAACACCGGGGAGCTGTTTTTT
NA	NA	TRBV3-1/TRBV3-2	TRBJ2-2	CASSQDAGRRETGELFF	TGTGCCAGCAGCCAAGATGCCGGACGCAGGGAAACCGGGGAGCTGTTTTTT
TRBD1	NA	TRBV5-1	TRBJ1-4	CASRLGRDSSSNEKLFF	TGCGCCAGCAGACTGGGGCGGGACAGCTCGAGTAATGAAAAACTGTTTTTT
NA	NA	TRBV6-5	TRBJ1-4	CASSYSGHTLNEKLFF	TGTGCCAGCAGTTACTCGGGGCATACCCTTAATGAAAAACTGTTTTTT
NA	NA	TRBV10-3	TRBJ1-1	CAISGDGEAFF	TGTGCCATCAGCGGGGACGGAGAAGCTTTCTTT
NA	NA	TRBV7-8	TRBJ2-7	CASSLYGSSREQYF	TGTGCCAGCAGCTTATACGGTAGCAGTCGCGAGCAGTACTTC
TRBD1	NA	TRBV4-3	TRBJ1-5	CASSPDRGLNQPQHF	TGCGCCAGCAGCCCGGACAGGGGGCTCAACCAGCCCCAGCATTTT
NA	once	TRBV6-1	TRBJ1-3	CASSEAADSPITIYF	TGTGCCAGCAGTGAAGCTGCAGATTCCCCCATCACCATATATTTT
TRBD2	NA	TRBV9	TRBJ2-1	CASSPGLAGLGNEQFF	TGTGCCAGCAGCCCGGGACTAGCGGGGTTGGGAAATGAGCAGTTCTTC
NA	NA	TRBV6-4	TRBJ1-5	CASSVDSFGQPQHF	TGTGCCAGCAGTGTCGACAGTTTCGGTCAGCCCCAGCATTTT
TRBD1	NA	TRBV7-2	TRBJ1-2	CASSLVRQGNYGYTF	TGTGCCAGCAGCTTAGTACGACAGGGGAACTATGGCTACACCTTC
NA	NA	TRBV18	TRBJ1-1	CASSQSVGTEAFF	TGTGCCAGCTCACAGAGCGTAGGCACTGAAGCTTTCTTT
TRBD2	few	TRBV18	TRBJ2-7	CASSTSGSYEQYF	TGTGCCAGCTCGACTAGCGGGAGTTACGAGCAGTACTTC